The TCR beta chain under discussion was sequenced for a study of T cells in Graves' hyperthyroidism and ophthalmopathy. Study-wide background: Pretreatment peripheral blood was obtained at initial diagnosis.

The CDR3 has 13 residues. V lost 7 bases, J lost 11 bases, and 18 bases lay in between. Germline loops: CDR1 SQVTM, CDR2 ANQGSEA. TCR beta CDR3 region amplification was performed from RNA transcripts. With the HTBI primer set, the TCR CDR3 went through a first round of RT-PCR. A single record per CDR3 protein comes from TCRdb applying MiXCR to the multiplex PCR reads. The sample has hundreds of thousands of distinct CDR3 sequences, over 35% seen once. This clonotype was recorded many times. The TCR sequence derives from a man between 18 and 29 years old with Graves' hyperthyroidism. The rearrangement uses TRBV29-1 and TRBJ2-6; possible D gene TRBD2, 5 bases. The sample taken for sequencing was blood. CDR3 sequence: CSAVGGSIDVLTF. The CDR3 region has the DNA TGCAGCGCCGTAGGTGGGAGTATCGACGTCCTGACTTTC.